This record covers a single T cell receptor beta chain. This CDR3 is built from 14 residues. V was trimmed by 1 base and J by 7 bases, leaving 14 bases between them. Germline loops: CDR1 SGHTA, CDR2 FQGNSA. This record belongs to a study of cytomegalovirus exposure and HLA in healthy donors. Study details: The 120 or so validation repertoires used a platform that matched the one used for the roughly 700 first-cohort repertoires, as a later analysis reported.

Produced via immunoSEQ multiplex PCR; TCRdb's table is partial and in-frame only. The sample lists some 310,000 clones; over 75% were seen once. Input material: PBMCs. The gene calls are TRBV7-2 and TRBJ2-7; a weak D match, TRBD2 (6 bases). This TCR was recovered from a man aged 25-45 years in good health and CMV-seronegative. The CDR3: CASSLEGLKEEQYF. In DNA, the CDR3 is TGTGCCAGCAGCTTAGAGGGACTCAAAGAAGAGCAGTACTTC.